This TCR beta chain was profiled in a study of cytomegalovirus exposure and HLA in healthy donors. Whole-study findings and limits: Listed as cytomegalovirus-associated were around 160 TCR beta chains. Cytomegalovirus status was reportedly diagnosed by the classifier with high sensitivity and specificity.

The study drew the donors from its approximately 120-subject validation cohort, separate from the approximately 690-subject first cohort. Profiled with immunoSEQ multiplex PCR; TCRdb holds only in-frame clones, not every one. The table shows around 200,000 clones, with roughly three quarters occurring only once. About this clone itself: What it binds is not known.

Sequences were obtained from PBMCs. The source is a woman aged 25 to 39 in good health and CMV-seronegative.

In nucleotides, the CDR3 is TGTGCCAGCAGTGCCCCCCGTGTGCCAGGGGGCGCGGGAAACACCATATATTTT. This codes for CASSAPRVPGGAGNTIYF. This chain joins TRBV25-1 and TRBJ1-3; 8 bases match TRBD1. Germline loops: CDR1 MGHDK, CDR2 SYGVNS. The junction had 15 bases not matched to a gene; V was cut back by 4 bases and J by 4 bases. This CDR3 region has 18 residues.